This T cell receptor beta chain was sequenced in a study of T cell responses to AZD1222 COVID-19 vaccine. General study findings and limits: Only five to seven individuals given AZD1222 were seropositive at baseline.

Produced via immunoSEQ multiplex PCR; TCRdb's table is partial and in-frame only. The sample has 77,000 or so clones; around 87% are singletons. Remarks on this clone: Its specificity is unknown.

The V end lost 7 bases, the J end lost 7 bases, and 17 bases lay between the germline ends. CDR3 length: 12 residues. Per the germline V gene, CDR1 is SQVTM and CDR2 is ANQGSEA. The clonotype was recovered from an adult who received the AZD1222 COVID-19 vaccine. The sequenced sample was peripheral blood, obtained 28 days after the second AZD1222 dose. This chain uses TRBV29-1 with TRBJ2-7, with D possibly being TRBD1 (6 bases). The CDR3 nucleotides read TGCAGCGGAAGTGAAACAGGGTATGAGCAGTACTTC. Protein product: CSGSETGYEQYF.